One and the same sample provided the 15 T cell receptor beta chains below, sequenced in a study of T cell changes during pregnancy in multiple sclerosis. Sequencing was performed with immunoSEQ multiplex PCR; in TCRdb, only in-frame clones are kept and a portion is missing. The repertoire holds 35,000 to 50,000 clones, with roughly nine tenths as singletons. Sequences were derived from CD4+ T cells from peripheral blood mononuclear cells, sampled in the second trimester of pregnancy. Receptors were obtained from a female donor with multiple sclerosis, enrolled in a pregnancy study.

The chain links TRBV7-8 to TRBJ2-7; D perhaps matches TRBD2 (5 bases). Germline CDR1 reads SGHVS; CDR2 reads FQNEAQ. The V end was cut by 5 bases, the J end by 3 bases, with 14 bases between. There are 14 residues in the CDR3. The CDR3 region is CASSISDRIYEQYF. CDR3 bases: TGTGCCAGCAGCATTAGCGACCGAATCTACGAGCAGTACTTC.

This chain connects TRBV15 to TRBJ1-4, with unresolved D. Trimming left V 0 bases short and J 3 bases short, with 8 bases between. Germline-derived CDR1 and CDR2 are LNHNV and YYDKDF (reference sequence). The CDR3 loop spans 15 amino acids. For the CDR3, the DNA is TGTGCCACCAGCAGAGATCTCGGGTCTAATGAAAAACTGTTTTTT. It translates to CATSRDLGSNEKLFF.

The chain employs TRBV6-6 and TRBJ1-3; D possibly corresponds to TRBD1 (5 bases). The CDR3 has 15 residues. Germline V gives CDR1 MNHNY, CDR2 SVGAGI (reference sequence). With 3 bases removed from V and 0 bases from J, the gap between germline ends came to 9 bases. In nucleotides, the CDR3 is TGTGCCAGCAGTTATTCGGGGGGCTCTGGAAACACCATATATTTT. This codes for CASSYSGGSGNTIYF.

The chain couples TRBV10-3 to TRBJ2-3, with 7 bases fitting TRBD1. Germline V gene lookup returns CDR1 ENHRY and CDR2 SYGVKD. Trimming removed 7 bases from V and 3 bases from J; junction bases left unmatched: 7. This CDR3 has 14 residues. The CDR3 protein is CAITRGTATDTQYF. The CDR3 DNA follows: TGTGCCATCACCCGAGGGACAGCTACAGATACGCAGTATTTT.

The chain carries TRBV6-5 and TRBJ2-5; the match to TRBD2 covers 7 bases. With 6 bases clipped from V and 5 bases from J, the junction kept 9 bases outside the gene matches. This CDR3 spans 14 amino acids. Germline CDR1 is MNHEY and CDR2 is SVGAGI. CDR3 sequence (DNA): TGTGCCAGCAGCCGAAAGGAGGGAGGGGAGACCCAGTACTTC. Its protein is CASSRKEGGETQYF.

The chain employs TRBV7-2 and TRBJ2-1, with 12 bases fitting TRBD2. This CDR3 has 15 residues. Per the germline V gene, CDR1 is SGHTA and CDR2 is FQGNSA. The V gene end was trimmed by 6 bases and the J gene end by 6 bases; junction bases not matched to a gene: 6. CDR3 nucleotide sequence: TGTGCCAGCAGGGGGGGACTAGCGGGTAGCAATGAGCAGTTCTTC. Translation: CASRGGLAGSNEQFF. Looking up the rest from reference TRBV7-2 and TRBJ2-1 gives the full variable domain: GAGVSQSPSNKVTEKGKDVELRCDPISGHTALYWYRQSLGQGLEFLIYFQGNSAPDKSGLPSDRFSAERTGGSVSTLTIQRTQQEDSAVYLCASRGGLAGSNEQFFGPGTRLTVL.

The chain links TRBV29-1 to TRBJ1-5; 7 bases are a match to TRBD1. The CDR3 is made up of 14 amino acids. After removal of 6 bases from V and 3 bases from J, the junction contained 8 bases not matched to a gene. Germline V CDR1 and CDR2: SQVTM, ANQGSEA. The CDR3 sequence: CSVALTGLNQPQHF. In DNA form, the CDR3 reads TGCAGCGTCGCCCTGACAGGGCTCAATCAGCCCCAGCATTTT.

This chain links TRBV19 with TRBJ2-7, with 7 positions matching TRBD2. The CDR3 length is 14 residues. The V gene's germline CDR1 is LNHDA and CDR2 SQIVND (reference sequence). After removal of 6 bases from V and 0 bases from J, the junction contained 5 bases not matched to a gene. CDR3 nucleotide sequence: TGTGCCAGTAGGCAGGTAGCGGGCTCCTACGAGCAGTACTTC. Translating it yields CASRQVAGSYEQYF.

This clone has only one observation. The rearrangement joins TRBV2 to TRBJ2-3; 7 positions agree with TRBD1. The CDR3 consists of 13 residues. The trim removed 1 base at V and 6 bases at J, leaving 1 base unmatched. Germline CDR1 and CDR2: SNHLY and FYNNEI. Here the CDR3 reads CASSEGQGDTQYF. As DNA, the CDR3 is TGTGCCAGCAGTGAAGGACAGGGCGATACGCAGTATTTT. The full variable domain, its missing parts supplied by reference TRBV2 and TRBJ2-3, is EPEVTQTPSHQVTQMGQEVILRCVPISNHLYFYWYRQILGQKVEFLVSFYNNEISEKSEIFDDQFSVERPDGSNFTLKIRSTKLEDSAMYFCASSEGQGDTQYFGPGTRLTVL.

The rearrangement uses TRBV9 and TRBJ1-2; D is unresolved. Looked up from germline, CDR1 is SGDLS and CDR2 is YYNGEE. CDR3 length: 15 residues. The V end was cut by 2 bases, the J end by 4 bases, with 15 bases between. CDR3 DNA: TGTGCCAGCAGCGTTTTCACAGAGGGAACCTATGGCTACACCTTC. Its translation is CASSVFTEGTYGYTF.

The chain recombines TRBV27 with TRBJ2-5; a weak D match, TRBD1 (6 bases). Deletions cut 6 bases from V and 5 bases from J, with 22 bases between. The length of the CDR3 is 16 residues. Germline V gene data show CDR1 as MNHEY and CDR2 as SMNVEV (reference sequence). This chain's CDR3 is CASSPTMGAIRETQYF. CDR3 coding DNA: TGTGCCAGCAGCCCGACGATGGGGGCCATTCGGGAGACCCAGTACTTC.

This sequence joins TRBV28 and TRBJ2-1, with TRBD2 matching 7 bases. J gave up 7 bases and V 7 bases, and 10 bases lay outside the gene matches. CDR3 size: 14 residues. The germline V gene has CDR1 MDHEN and CDR2 SYDVKM. The CDR3 nucleotides read TGTGCCAGCAAGGAGGGAGGGCCGCGGAATGAGCAGTTCTTC. Protein product: CASKEGGPRNEQFF.

The chain links TRBV2 to TRBJ2-2; maybe TRBD1 (6 bases). This CDR3 spans 12 amino acids. Germline lookup yields CDR1 SNHLY and CDR2 FYNNEI. Trimming took off 8 bases at V and 7 bases at J, with 11 bases between the two ends. CDR3 DNA: TGTGCCAGCGTTTACAGGGTCGGGGAGCTGTTTTTT. Translated, it gives CASVYRVGELFF.

The J gene is TRBJ1-1, the V gene TRBV19, with TRBD1 matching over 7 bases. The V and J ends lost 7 bases and 1 base, in that order; junction bases with no gene match: 3. This CDR3 has 13 amino acids. The germline gives CDR1 LNHDA, CDR2 SQIVND (reference sequence). The DNA of the CDR3 is TGTGCCAGTAAAGGACAGGCGAACACTGAAGCTTTCTTT. Encoded protein: CASKGQANTEAFF.

The rearrangement links TRBV7-9 to TRBJ2-5; no firm D call. This CDR3 region has 13 residues. CDR1 SEHNR and CDR2 FQNEAQ come from the germline V gene (reference sequence). V was trimmed by 3 bases and J by 4 bases, leaving 9 bases between them. CDR3 sequence: CASSFNAGETQYF. CDR3 coding DNA: TGTGCCAGCAGCTTCAACGCCGGAGAGACCCAGTACTTC.